This is a list of T cell receptor beta chains from one sample in a study of read filtering for tumor transcriptome and immune sequencing. One entry per CDR3 protein, called by TCRdb with MiXCR from the reads. Counted here are 60,000 to 75,000 distinct CDR3 sequences, around 20% occurring once; the ten biggest clones make up under 13%. Sequences were obtained from a population of CD138-negative cells sorted from bone marrow. Receptors were obtained from a donor at least 40 years old with multiple myeloma. Both conserved end residues are part of each CDR3. D genes are given only for firm matches. Not every row has a clone size; where given, it reads once, few, many or a size class.

clone_size j_call d_call v_call cdr3_aa cdr3_nt
many TRBJ2-7 TRBD2 TRBV20-1 CSANPSGGRYEQYF TGCAGTGCTAACCCTAGCGGGGGCCGTTACGAGCAGTACTTC
many TRBJ2-2 - TRBV6-5 CATVKQGPAGELFF TGTGCCACCGTTAAACAGGGTCCCGCCGGGGAGCTGTTTTTT
many TRBJ2-7 - TRBV5-1 CASSSDMTSYEQYF TGCGCCAGCAGCTCAGATATGACTAGCTACGAGCAGTACTTC
many TRBJ2-5 - TRBV14 CASSLGHVQETQYF TGTGCCAGCAGCCTAGGACACGTCCAAGAGACCCAGTACTTC
many TRBJ2-5 TRBD2 TRBV19 CASSRTSGDQETQYF TGTGCCAGTAGCAGGACTAGCGGGGACCAAGAGACCCAGTACTTC
many TRBJ2-7 TRBD2 TRBV12-3/TRBV12-4 CASQRGSYEQYF TGTGCCAGCCAGCGGGGTAGCTACGAGCAGTACTTC
many TRBJ1-5 - TRBV3-1 CASSQQGRNNQPQHF TGTGCCAGCAGCCAACAGGGGAGGAACAATCAGCCCCAGCATTTT
- TRBJ1-4 - TRBV14 CASGQRPGVGNEKLFF TGTGCCAGCGGCCAAAGACCAGGGGTTGGTAATGAAAAACTGTTTTTT
many TRBJ1-1 - TRBV29-1 CSVEWGAGATEAFF TGCAGCGTTGAGTGGGGGGCGGGAGCCACTGAAGCTTTCTTT
many TRBJ2-7 - TRBV3-1 CASSQTRYEQYF TGTGCCAGCAGCCAAACAAGGTACGAGCAGTACTTC
many TRBJ2-2 - TRBV24-1 CATRGLIGGELFF TGTGCCACCAGAGGCCTCATCGGTGGGGAGCTGTTTTTT
many TRBJ2-6 TRBD1 TRBV6-1 CASSARGGASSGANVLTF TGTGCCAGCAGTGCGCGAGGGGGCGCAAGCTCTGGGGCCAACGTCCTGACTTTC
many TRBJ1-1 - TRBV5-1 CASSLNRNTEAFF TGCGCCAGCAGCTTAAACAGGAACACTGAAGCTTTCTTT
many TRBJ2-5 TRBD1 TRBV7-8 CASSLGDRGQETQYF TGTGCCAGCAGCTTAGGGGACAGGGGGCAGGAGACCCAGTACTTC
many TRBJ2-1 - TRBV20-1 CSASTPNINEQFF TGCAGTGCTTCTACCCCCAATATCAATGAGCAGTTCTTC
many TRBJ2-7 TRBD1 TRBV7-2 CASSSNPTGQVEQYF TGTGCCAGCAGCTCGAATCCAACGGGACAGGTCGAGCAGTACTTC
many TRBJ1-2 TRBD1 TRBV2 CASSEARTGIYGYTF TGTGCCAGCAGTGAAGCAAGGACAGGGATATATGGCTACACCTTC
many TRBJ2-6 - TRBV28 CASSRMGMGPGANVLTF TGTGCCAGCAGCCGAATGGGGATGGGGCCGGGGGCCAACGTCCTGACTTTC
- TRBJ2-4 TRBD2 TRBV11-2 CASSSLVLAGLPLAKNIQYF TGTGCCAGCAGCTCCCTGGTACTAGCGGGATTACCTCTAGCCAAAAACATTCAGTACTTC
many TRBJ1-1 - TRBV28 CASTFSLNTEAFF TGTGCCAGCACCTTTTCACTGAACACTGAAGCTTTCTTT
many TRBJ2-7 TRBD2 TRBV11-2 CASRRTRLEGPQSYEQYF TGTGCCAGCAGGCGGACTAGATTAGAAGGACCCCAGTCCTACGAGCAGTACTTC
many TRBJ2-2 TRBD1 TRBV12-3/TRBV12-4 CASTGAGTGQFTGELFF TGTGCCAGCACCGGAGCGGGGACAGGGCAATTCACCGGGGAGCTGTTTTTT
many TRBJ2-4 - TRBV7-8 CASSLGWEAKNIQYF TGTGCCAGCAGCTTAGGCTGGGAGGCCAAAAACATTCAGTACTTC
few TRBJ2-7 - TRBV29-1 CSFNRGGTYEQYF TGCAGCTTCAACAGGGGAGGAACCTACGAGCAGTACTTC
many TRBJ1-6 - TRBV10-3 CAISEFSQGTSPLHF TGTGCCATCAGTGAGTTTTCACAGGGAACTTCACCCCTCCACTTT
many TRBJ1-4 TRBD1 TRBV28 CASSSPSGTGNEKLFF TGTGCCAGCAGTTCACCATCCGGGACAGGGAATGAAAAACTGTTTTTT
many TRBJ2-1 - TRBV5-1 CASSLDRAYNEQFF TGCGCCAGCAGCTTGGATAGAGCCTACAATGAGCAGTTCTTC
- TRBJ2-1 - TRBV5-4 CASTDPTSSYNEQFF TGTGCCAGCACTGACCCAACGAGCTCCTACAATGAGCAGTTCTTC
many TRBJ2-2 - TRBV5-5 CATSASNTGELFF TGTGCCACCAGTGCATCGAACACCGGGGAGCTGTTTTTT
- TRBJ2-7 TRBD1 TRBV5-1 CASSLGGTGAYEQYF TGCGCCAGCAGCTTGGGAGGGACAGGAGCCTACGAGCAGTACTTC
few TRBJ1-3 - TRBV30 CAWSGRDGNTIYF TGTGCCTGGAGTGGCAGGGATGGAAACACCATATATTTT
once TRBJ2-3 - TRBV6-5 CASSPSAGGGTQYF TGTGCCAGCAGTCCGTCGGCCGGTGGGGGGACGCAGTATTTT
few TRBJ2-1 - TRBV27 CASSLGAEQSYNEQFF TGTGCCAGCAGTTTGGGGGCGGAGCAGTCCTACAATGAGCAGTTCTTC
many TRBJ2-5 - TRBV5-1 CASSLSGVSKETQYF TGCGCCAGCAGCTTGAGCGGAGTCTCCAAAGAGACCCAGTACTTC
many TRBJ1-1 - TRBV2 CASSAGYTEAFF TGTGCCAGCAGTGCTGGGTACACTGAAGCTTTCTTT
- TRBJ1-2 TRBD1 TRBV3-1 CASSHGTGDPGYGYTF TGTGCCAGCAGCCACGGGACAGGGGATCCGGGCTATGGCTACACCTTC
- TRBJ2-1 TRBD2 TRBV11-2 CASSPPKLAGGLNEQFF TGTGCCAGCAGCCCCCCGAAGCTGGCGGGGGGCCTCAATGAGCAGTTCTTC
medium-sized TRBJ2-5 TRBD2 TRBV20-1 CSAKEYAAGLETQYF TGCAGTGCTAAGGAATACGCAGCGGGGTTAGAGACCCAGTACTTC
few TRBJ2-5 - TRBV7-3 CASSPGLTPQETQYF TGTGCCAGCAGCCCAGGACTAACCCCCCAAGAGACCCAGTACTTC
many TRBJ1-4 - TRBV7-9 CASRPNRSSREKLFF TGTGCCAGCAGGCCTAATAGGTCGTCACGCGAAAAACTGTTTTTT
- TRBJ1-5 TRBD1 TRBV28 CATRPGTGSNQPQHF TGTGCCACACGACCCGGGACAGGGAGCAATCAGCCCCAGCATTTT
many TRBJ2-1 TRBD2 TRBV7-9 CASSLAGRAYNGQFF TGTGCCAGCAGTCTAGCGGGGCGGGCTTACAATGGGCAGTTCTTC
many TRBJ1-2 - TRBV6-2/TRBV6-3 CASSNRDQHGYTF TGTGCCAGCAGTAACCGGGATCAACATGGCTACACCTTC
- TRBJ1-2 TRBD1 TRBV6-5 CASSYIRTGGSYGYTF TGTGCCAGCAGTTACATTAGGACAGGGGGCAGCTATGGCTACACCTTC
many TRBJ2-2 TRBD2 TRBV15 CATSRASGGANTGELFF TGTGCCACCAGCAGAGCTAGCGGGGGGGCGAACACCGGGGAGCTGTTTTTT